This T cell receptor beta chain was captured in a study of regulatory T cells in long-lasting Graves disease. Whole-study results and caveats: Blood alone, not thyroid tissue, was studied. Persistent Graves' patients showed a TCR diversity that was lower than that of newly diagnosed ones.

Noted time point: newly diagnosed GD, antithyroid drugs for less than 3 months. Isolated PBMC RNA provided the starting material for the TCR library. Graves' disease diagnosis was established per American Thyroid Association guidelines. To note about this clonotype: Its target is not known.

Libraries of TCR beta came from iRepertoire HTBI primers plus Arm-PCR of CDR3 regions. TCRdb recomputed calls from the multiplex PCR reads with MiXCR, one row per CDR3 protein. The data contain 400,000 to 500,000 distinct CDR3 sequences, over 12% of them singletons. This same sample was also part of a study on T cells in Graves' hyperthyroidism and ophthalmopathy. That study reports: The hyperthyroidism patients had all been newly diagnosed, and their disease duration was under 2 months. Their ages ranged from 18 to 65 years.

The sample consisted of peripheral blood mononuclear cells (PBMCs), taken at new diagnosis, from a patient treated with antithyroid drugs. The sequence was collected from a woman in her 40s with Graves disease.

The CDR3 sequence is CASSFRQGDPFTGELFF. CDR3 nucleotides: TGTGCCAGCAGCTTCCGACAGGGGGATCCCTTTACCGGGGAGCTGTTTTTT. The chain is built from TRBV5-5 and TRBJ2-2; 9 positions agree with TRBD1. Trimming removed 2 bases from V and 5 bases from J; junction bases left unmatched: 10. The CDR3 extends over 17 amino acids. Looked up from germline, CDR1 is SGHKS and CDR2 is YYEKEE (reference sequence).